This TCR beta chain appears in the sequencing data of a study of regulatory T cells in long-lasting Graves disease. Time point noted: persistent/refractory GD, antithyroid drugs over 5 years with positive TRAb. PBMC RNA served as the TCR library source. According to the study, TCR beta libraries were built with iRepertoire HTBI primers and CDR3-region Arm-PCR. TCRdb fed the multiplex PCR reads into MiXCR, producing one record per CDR3 protein. This sample yields a few hundred thousand distinct CDR3 sequences, of which roughly a fifth are seen a single time; approximately 53% belongs to the top ten. The CDR3 loop spans 14 amino acids. CDR1 and CDR2 (germline): MDHEN, SYDVKM. V was trimmed by 5 bases and J by 5 bases, leaving 13 bases between them.

The sequences come from peripheral blood mononuclear cells (PBMCs), collected when the disease was refractory, from a patient treated with antithyroid drugs. This chain links TRBV28 with TRBJ2-1, with no clear D. The clonotype originates from a female donor with Graves disease. CDR3 DNA: TGTGCCAGCAGTCTACAACTTCGGGACAATGAGCAGTTCTTC. It translates to CASSLQLRDNEQFF.